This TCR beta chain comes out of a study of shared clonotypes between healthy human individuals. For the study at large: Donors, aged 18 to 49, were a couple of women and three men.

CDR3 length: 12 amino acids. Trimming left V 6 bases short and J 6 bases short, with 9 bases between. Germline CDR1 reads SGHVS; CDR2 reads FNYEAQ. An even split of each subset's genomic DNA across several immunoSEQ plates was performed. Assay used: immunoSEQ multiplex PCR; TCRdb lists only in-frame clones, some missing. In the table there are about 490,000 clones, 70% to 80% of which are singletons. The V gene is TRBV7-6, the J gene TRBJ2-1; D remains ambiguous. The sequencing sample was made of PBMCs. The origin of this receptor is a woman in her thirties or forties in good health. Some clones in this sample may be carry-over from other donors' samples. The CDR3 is CASSQSGNEQFF. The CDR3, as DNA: TGTGCCAGCAGTCAGTCCGGCAATGAGCAGTTCTTC.